These T cell receptor beta chains were read from a single sample in a study of blood T cell repertoires in COVID-19. The protocol was immunoSEQ multiplex PCR, while the TCRdb copy is restricted to in-frame clones and leaves out a portion. The data show 150,000 to 200,000 clones, roughly nine tenths seen once. Sequenced input: peripheral blood. The receptors shown here come from a woman aged 60-75 years with COVID-19, enrolled during active disease. The CDR3 runs from the conserved cysteine through the conserved F or W. A D gene is named only where the DNA matches it firmly. A row's size may be missing; if present it is once, few, many or a size class.

d_gene: .; len: 12; v_gene: TRBV30; j_gene: TRBJ1-4; abundance: .; CDR3nt: TGTGCCTGGAGTGGACAGAATGAAAAACTGTTTTTT; CDR3aa: CAWSGQNEKLFF
d_gene: TRBD1; len: 17; v_gene: TRBV5-1; j_gene: TRBJ2-5; abundance: .; CDR3nt: TGCGCCAGCATCCTCGGGGCAACAGGGGGCTCTCAAGAGACCCAGTACTTC; CDR3aa: CASILGATGGSQETQYF
d_gene: .; len: 15; v_gene: TRBV19; j_gene: TRBJ2-2; abundance: .; CDR3nt: TGTGCCAGTAGTATCACGGGACTTGACACCGGGGAGCTGTTTTTT; CDR3aa: CASSITGLDTGELFF
d_gene: TRBD1; len: 15; v_gene: TRBV13; j_gene: TRBJ1-2; abundance: .; CDR3nt: TGTGCCAGCAGCCCCGACAGGGCCGGGAAGGATGGCTACACCTTC; CDR3aa: CASSPDRAGKDGYTF
d_gene: TRBD2; len: 15; v_gene: TRBV7-2; j_gene: TRBJ2-7; abundance: .; CDR3nt: TGTGCCAGCAGCTTAGCAGGGACTAAATCCTACGAGCAGTACTTC; CDR3aa: CASSLAGTKSYEQYF
d_gene: .; len: 12; v_gene: TRBV19; j_gene: TRBJ1-2; abundance: few; CDR3nt: TGTGCCAGTTCTGGTCGGGTCTATGGCTACACCTTC; CDR3aa: CASSGRVYGYTF
d_gene: TRBD1; len: 13; v_gene: TRBV5-4; j_gene: TRBJ2-7; abundance: .; CDR3nt: TGTGCCAGCAGCCGGGGGACAGGGAACGAGCAGTACTTC; CDR3aa: CASSRGTGNEQYF
d_gene: .; len: 16; v_gene: TRBV29-1; j_gene: TRBJ2-1; abundance: .; CDR3nt: TGCAGCGTGAACGGCGGAAAGTCAAGGGGCCACAATGAGCAGTTCTTC; CDR3aa: CSVNGGKSRGHNEQFF
d_gene: .; len: 13; v_gene: TRBV12-3/TRBV12-4; j_gene: TRBJ1-2; abundance: once; CDR3nt: TGTGCCAGCATGGTGGGTGGGGCCTATGGCTACACCTTC; CDR3aa: CASMVGGAYGYTF
d_gene: TRBD1; len: 14; v_gene: TRBV5-1; j_gene: TRBJ2-2; abundance: .; CDR3nt: TGCGCCAGCACGATGGACAGGGTGACCGGGGAGCTGTTTTTT; CDR3aa: CASTMDRVTGELFF
d_gene: TRBD2; len: 15; v_gene: TRBV11-3; j_gene: TRBJ2-3; abundance: .; CDR3nt: TGTGCCAGCAGCTCCACTAGCGGCAGCACAGATACGCAGTATTTT; CDR3aa: CASSSTSGSTDTQYF
d_gene: .; len: 17; v_gene: TRBV15; j_gene: TRBJ1-2; abundance: .; CDR3nt: TGTGCCACCAGCAGAGATGGGTGGCGGGCGGTTGACTATGGCTACACCTTC; CDR3aa: CATSRDGWRAVDYGYTF
d_gene: TRBD2; len: 17; v_gene: TRBV4-2; j_gene: TRBJ2-1; abundance: .; CDR3nt: TGTGCCAGCAGCCAAGTGGGGACGAGCGGGAGTTGGGATGAGCAGTTCTTC; CDR3aa: CASSQVGTSGSWDEQFF
d_gene: .; len: 14; v_gene: TRBV27; j_gene: TRBJ1-2; abundance: few; CDR3nt: TGTGCCAGCAGTCAACAGATTTATAACTATGGCTACACCTTC; CDR3aa: CASSQQIYNYGYTF
d_gene: .; len: 14; v_gene: TRBV27; j_gene: TRBJ1-5; abundance: .; CDR3nt: TGTGCCAGCAGGAAGGCCCCGCGGCATCAGCCCCAGCATTTT; CDR3aa: CASRKAPRHQPQHF
d_gene: .; len: 14; v_gene: TRBV7-9; j_gene: TRBJ2-5; abundance: few; CDR3nt: TGTGCCAGCAGCTTACAACCCGAGAAAGAGACCCAGTACTTC; CDR3aa: CASSLQPEKETQYF
d_gene: TRBD2; len: 12; v_gene: TRBV7-2; j_gene: TRBJ2-1; abundance: .; CDR3nt: TGTGCCAGCAGCTTTAGCGGGGGAAAGCAGTTCTTC; CDR3aa: CASSFSGGKQFF
d_gene: TRBD1; len: 15; v_gene: TRBV3-1/TRBV3-2; j_gene: TRBJ1-2; abundance: .; CDR3nt: TGTGCCAGCAGCCAGACAGGGCGGTCGGACTATGGCTACACCTTC; CDR3aa: CASSQTGRSDYGYTF
d_gene: .; len: 15; v_gene: TRBV28; j_gene: TRBJ2-1; abundance: .; CDR3nt: TGTGCCAGCAGTCCCCCGGGTCGCTCCTACAATGAGCAGTTCTTC; CDR3aa: CASSPPGRSYNEQFF
d_gene: TRBD2; len: 18; v_gene: TRBV27; j_gene: TRBJ2-7; abundance: .; CDR3nt: TGTGCCAGCAGTTTATCGATTACAGCCGGGAGGGGGGCTTACGAGCAGTACTTC; CDR3aa: CASSLSITAGRGAYEQYF
d_gene: .; len: 13; v_gene: TRBV3-1/TRBV3-2; j_gene: TRBJ1-2; abundance: .; CDR3nt: TGTGCCAGCAGCGATACAGGGAAGTATGGCTACACCTTC; CDR3aa: CASSDTGKYGYTF
d_gene: .; len: 13; v_gene: TRBV13; j_gene: TRBJ2-1; abundance: .; CDR3nt: TGTGCCAGCAGCGTGACTACCTACAATGAGCAGTTCTTC; CDR3aa: CASSVTTYNEQFF
d_gene: TRBD1; len: 14; v_gene: TRBV19; j_gene: TRBJ1-4; abundance: .; CDR3nt: TGTGCCAGTAGTCTACAGGGGGCGCGTGAAAAACTGTTTTTT; CDR3aa: CASSLQGAREKLFF
d_gene: TRBD1; len: 14; v_gene: TRBV19; j_gene: TRBJ1-2; abundance: .; CDR3nt: TGTGCCAGTAGTATTATACAGGGGAACTATGGCTACACCTTC; CDR3aa: CASSIIQGNYGYTF
d_gene: TRBD1; len: 15; v_gene: TRBV10-3; j_gene: TRBJ1-4; abundance: .; CDR3nt: TGTGCCATCAGTGAGTCGAGACAGGGTGGGGAAAAACTGTTTTTT; CDR3aa: CAISESRQGGEKLFF